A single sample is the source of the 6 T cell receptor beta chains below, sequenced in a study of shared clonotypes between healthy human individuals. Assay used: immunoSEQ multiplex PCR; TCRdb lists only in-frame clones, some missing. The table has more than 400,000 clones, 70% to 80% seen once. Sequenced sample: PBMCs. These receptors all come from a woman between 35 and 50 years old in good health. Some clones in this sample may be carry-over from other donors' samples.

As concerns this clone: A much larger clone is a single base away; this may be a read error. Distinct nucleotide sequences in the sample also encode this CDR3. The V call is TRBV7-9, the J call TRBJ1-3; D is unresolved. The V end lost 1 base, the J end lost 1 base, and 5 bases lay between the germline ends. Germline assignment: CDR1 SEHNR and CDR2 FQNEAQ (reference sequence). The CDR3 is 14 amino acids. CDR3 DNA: TGTGCCAGCAGCTTAGGGGGTTCTGGAAACACCATATATTTT. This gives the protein CASSLGGSGNTIYF.

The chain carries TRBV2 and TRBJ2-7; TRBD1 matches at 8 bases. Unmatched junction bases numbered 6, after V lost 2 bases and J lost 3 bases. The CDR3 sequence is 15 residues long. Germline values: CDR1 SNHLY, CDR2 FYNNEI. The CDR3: CASSEMGQAVYEQYF. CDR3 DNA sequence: TGTGCCAGCAGTGAAATGGGACAGGCCGTCTACGAGCAGTACTTC. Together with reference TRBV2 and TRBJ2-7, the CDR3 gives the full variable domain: EPEVTQTPSHQVTQMGQEVILRCVPISNHLYFYWYRQILGQKVEFLVSFYNNEISEKSEIFDDQFSVERPDGSNFTLKIRSTKLEDSAMYFCASSEMGQAVYEQYFGPGTRLTVT.

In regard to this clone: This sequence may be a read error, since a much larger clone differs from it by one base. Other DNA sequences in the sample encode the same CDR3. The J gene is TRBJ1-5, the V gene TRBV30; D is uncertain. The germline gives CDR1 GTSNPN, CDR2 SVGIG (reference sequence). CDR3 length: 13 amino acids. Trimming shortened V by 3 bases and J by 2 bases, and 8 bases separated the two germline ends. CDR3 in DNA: TGTGCCTGGAGCTATGGTGGCAATCAGCCCCAGCATTTT. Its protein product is CAWSYGGNQPQHF.

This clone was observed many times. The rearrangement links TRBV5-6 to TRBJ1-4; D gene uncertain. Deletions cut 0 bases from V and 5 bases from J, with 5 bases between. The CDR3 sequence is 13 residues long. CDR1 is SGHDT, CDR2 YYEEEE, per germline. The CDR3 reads CASSLGMNEKLFF. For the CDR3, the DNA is TGTGCCAGCAGCTTGGGTATGAATGAAAAACTGTTTTTT.

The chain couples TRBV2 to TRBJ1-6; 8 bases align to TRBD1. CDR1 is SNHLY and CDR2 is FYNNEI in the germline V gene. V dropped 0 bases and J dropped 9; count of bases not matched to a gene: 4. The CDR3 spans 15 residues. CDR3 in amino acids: CASSEAGQGASPLHF. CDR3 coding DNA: TGTGCCAGCAGTGAAGCGGGGCAGGGGGCTTCACCCCTCCACTTT.

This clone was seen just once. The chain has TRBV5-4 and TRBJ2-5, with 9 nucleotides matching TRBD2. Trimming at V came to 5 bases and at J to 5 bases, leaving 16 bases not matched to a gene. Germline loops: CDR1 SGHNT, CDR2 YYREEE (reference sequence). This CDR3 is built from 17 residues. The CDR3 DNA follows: TGTGCCAGCAGAATTGGGGGTGGCGCGGGAGGGCCTGAGACCCAGTACTTC. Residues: CASRIGGGAGGPETQYF.